This is a list of T cell receptor beta chains from one sample in a study of blood T cells in healthy people across ages. TCRdb re-derived calls from the 5' RACE reads in MiXCR, one entry per CDR3 protein. This sample carries approximately 810,000 distinct CDR3 sequences, 30% to 45% of them seen once, and the ten largest clones take 10% to 15%. The sample taken for sequencing was blood. The receptors originated from a man aged 18 to 29 in good health. The CDR3 runs from the conserved cysteine through the conserved F or W. The D gene is left open where the match is weak. Where a row states a size, it is once, few, many or the class of an expanded clone; other rows omit it.

d_call	v_call	clone_size	j_call	cdr3_nt	cdr3_aa
TRBD1	TRBV20-1	-	TRBJ1-1	TGCAGTGCCGAAAGGGACAGCCAGCCGAACACTGAAGCTTTCTTT	CSAERDSQPNTEAFF
-	TRBV12-3/TRBV12-4	-	TRBJ1-1	TGTGCCAGCAGTAACCGGACTTCTCTAACTGAAACTTTCTTT	CASSNRTSLTETFF
-	TRBV20-1	-	TRBJ2-5	TGCAGTGCTAGAGATGGGTCCGGGGCCCAGGAGACCCAGTACTTC	CSARDGSGAQETQYF
-	TRBV7-2	many	TRBJ2-7	TGTGCCAGCAGCCCGGACTTCTACGAGCAGTACTTC	CASSPDFYEQYF
-	TRBV4-2	-	TRBJ2-3	TGTGCCAGCAGCCAAGTGAAGGGGGGCGACGGCACAGATACGCAGTATTTT	CASSQVKGGDGTDTQYF
-	TRBV20-1	-	TRBJ1-6	TGCAGTGCTAGACGACCGGATACCAATTCACCCCTCCACTTT	CSARRPDTNSPLHF
TRBD1	TRBV7-6	few	TRBJ2-7	TGTGCCAGCAGCCTAGGACAGGGAGTATTCTACGAGCAGTACTTC	CASSLGQGVFYEQYF
-	TRBV7-9	few	TRBJ1-4	TGTGCCAGCAGCTTAAGCGAAGGGGCTAATGAAAAACTGTTTTTT	CASSLSEGANEKLFF
TRBD1	TRBV7-9	few	TRBJ2-5	TGTGCCAGCAGCTGGATGGGACAGAGCCAAGAGACCCAGTACTTC	CASSWMGQSQETQYF
-	TRBV12-3/TRBV12-4	few	TRBJ1-1	TGTGCCAGCAGACTCCACGGAGGGGGCACTGAAGCTTTCTTT	CASRLHGGGTEAFF
-	TRBV20-1	many	TRBJ2-5	TGCAGTGCTAGAGTGGAGGGTTTTGAGACCCAGTACTTC	CSARVEGFETQYF
-	TRBV28	few	TRBJ2-5	TGTGCCAGCAGTTTCGGCCCGGGGAAGAAGACCCAGTACTTC	CASSFGPGKKTQYF
TRBD2	TRBV20-1	few	TRBJ2-7	TGCAGCGTGAGCCGACTAGCGGGGTTTAGGGAGCAGTACTTC	CSVSRLAGFREQYF
TRBD1	TRBV20-1	-	TRBJ1-2	TGCAGTGCTTCCAGGGGGGCTAACTATGGCTACACCTTC	CSASRGANYGYTF
-	TRBV4-3	few	TRBJ1-5	TGCGCCAGCAGCCAGAGAGAGGGTCAGCCCCAGCATTTT	CASSQREGQPQHF
-	TRBV20-1	many	TRBJ2-3	TGCAGTGCTAGAGATCTAGTGGCTAGCACAGATACGCAGTATTTT	CSARDLVASTDTQYF
-	TRBV12-3/TRBV12-4	few	TRBJ1-5	TGTGCCAGCAGTGTGGTTATTAGCAATCAGCCCCAGCATTTT	CASSVVISNQPQHF
-	TRBV2	-	TRBJ2-1	TGTGCCAGCTCAGTGACCGGGATTCACAATGAGCAGTTCTTC	CASSVTGIHNEQFF
-	TRBV5-1	many	TRBJ2-3	TGCGCCAGCAGCTTGGAGGCAGTATCCGACACAGATACGCAGTATTTT	CASSLEAVSDTDTQYF
TRBD1	TRBV6-1	-	TRBJ2-1	TGTGCCGGCAGTGCCCCGGACAGGGGACGGAATGAGCAGTTCTTC	CAGSAPDRGRNEQFF
-	TRBV20-1	many	TRBJ2-1	TGCAGTGCTAGCTGGGGGGATAATGAGCAGTTCTTC	CSASWGDNEQFF
-	TRBV5-1	-	TRBJ2-5	TGCGCCAGCAGCTACCTATGGACAGAGCAAGAGACCCAGTACTTC	CASSYLWTEQETQYF
TRBD2	TRBV12-3/TRBV12-4	-	TRBJ2-1	TGTGCCACCGAGAGAAGCGGGGGGAACAATGAGCAGTTCTTC	CATERSGGNNEQFF
-	TRBV7-2	-	TRBJ2-6	TGTACCAGCAGCTTCCGATCTGGGGCCAACGTCCTGACTTTC	CTSSFRSGANVLTF
-	TRBV2	many	TRBJ2-5	TGTGCCAGCAGTGAACAGGGTTCCGAGACCCAGTACTTC	CASSEQGSETQYF
TRBD2	TRBV4-2	-	TRBJ2-5	TGTGCCAGCAGCCGAGAGACTAGCGGAGAGACCCAGTACTTC	CASSRETSGETQYF
-	TRBV4-2	-	TRBJ1-2	TGTGCCAGCAGCCAAGAATCGGCCCCAATCTATGGCTACACCTTC	CASSQESAPIYGYTF
-	TRBV6-5	-	TRBJ2-1	TGTGCCAGCGGTGTTTGGGAGCAGTTCTTC	CASGVWEQFF
-	TRBV12-3/TRBV12-4	-	TRBJ2-1	TGTGCCAGCAGTTTAGGTTCCCTAGTTCCCACCTACAATGAGCAGTTCTTC	CASSLGSLVPTYNEQFF
TRBD2	TRBV2	few	TRBJ2-3	TGTGCCAGCAGGCCGGGACTAGCGACACCCACGCAGTATTTT	CASRPGLATPTQYF
-	TRBV4-1	many	TRBJ2-5	TGCGCCAGCAGCCAAGACCCAGGGGAAGAGACCCAGTACTTC	CASSQDPGEETQYF
-	TRBV7-2	many	TRBJ2-1	TGTGCCAGCACCTTTCCAGGGAATGGGAATGAGCAGTTCTTC	CASTFPGNGNEQFF
-	TRBV12-3/TRBV12-4	-	TRBJ1-1	TGTGCCAGCAGTTTTTTCGTGGACACTGAAGCTTTCTTT	CASSFFVDTEAFF
TRBD1	TRBV29-1	-	TRBJ1-2	TGCAGCGTTGATCGGGACAGGGGCTACACCTTC	CSVDRDRGYTF
-	TRBV9	few	TRBJ1-2	TGTGCCAGCAGCGTAGAGGCAGGACCCACGATGGGCTACACCTTC	CASSVEAGPTMGYTF
-	TRBV3-1	-	TRBJ2-5	TGTGCCAGCAGCCAAGACGAGGGGGTAAGACGCCAAGAGACCCAGTACTTC	CASSQDEGVRRQETQYF
-	TRBV2	-	TRBJ2-1	TGTGCCAGCAGTGTTGAAGCAGAGACCCAGTTCTTC	CASSVEAETQFF
TRBD1	TRBV20-1	-	TRBJ1-6	TGCAGTGCTATAGGGACAGGGTTGGCTTCACCCCTCCACTTT	CSAIGTGLASPLHF
-	TRBV6-2/TRBV6-3	few	TRBJ2-5	TGTGCCAGCAGGGGGAAAGGATACAATGAGCAGTACTTC	CASRGKGYNEQYF
-	TRBV7-9	-	TRBJ2-6	TGTGCCAGCAGCTTAGAGGCTAGGGTTTCTGGGGCCAACGTCCTGACTTTC	CASSLEARVSGANVLTF
-	TRBV19	-	TRBJ1-2	TGTGCCAGTACCACCGTAGAGGCAGTGGGAAACTATGGCTACACCTTC	CASTTVEAVGNYGYTF
-	TRBV15	few	TRBJ2-2	TGTGCCACCAGCAGAGATTTAAGGGGGGCGCGCACCGGGGAGCTGTTTTTT	CATSRDLRGARTGELFF
-	TRBV20-1	-	TRBJ1-2	TGCAGTGCTAGAAGGGATCCCTATGGCTACACCTTC	CSARRDPYGYTF
-	TRBV14	-	TRBJ1-6	TGTGCCAGCAGCCCTCGGCCCCTTCTGGCACCCCTCCACTTT	CASSPRPLLAPLHF
-	TRBV11-2	-	TRBJ2-1	TGTGCCAGCAGCTCCACTGAGGGGCCGAAAAATGAGCAGTTCTTC	CASSSTEGPKNEQFF
-	TRBV4-3	many	TRBJ2-3	TGCGCCAGCAGCCGAGAGACTGAAGATACGCAGTATTTT	CASSRETEDTQYF
-	TRBV7-2	-	TRBJ2-5	TGTGCCAGCAACTTGGCCCAAGAGACCCAGTACTTC	CASNLAQETQYF
TRBD2	TRBV12-3/TRBV12-4	few	TRBJ2-1	TGTGCCAGCAGTGTAGCGGGGGGCTTTTTTGGTGAGCAGTTCTTC	CASSVAGGFFGEQFF
-	TRBV4-1	-	TRBJ1-5	TGCGCCAGCAGCCAAGGGGGGAGGCTTAGCAATCAGCCCCAGCATTTT	CASSQGGRLSNQPQHF
-	TRBV7-2	-	TRBJ2-7	TGTGCCAGCAGCCCGCTTTTCTCCTACGAGCAGTACTTC	CASSPLFSYEQYF